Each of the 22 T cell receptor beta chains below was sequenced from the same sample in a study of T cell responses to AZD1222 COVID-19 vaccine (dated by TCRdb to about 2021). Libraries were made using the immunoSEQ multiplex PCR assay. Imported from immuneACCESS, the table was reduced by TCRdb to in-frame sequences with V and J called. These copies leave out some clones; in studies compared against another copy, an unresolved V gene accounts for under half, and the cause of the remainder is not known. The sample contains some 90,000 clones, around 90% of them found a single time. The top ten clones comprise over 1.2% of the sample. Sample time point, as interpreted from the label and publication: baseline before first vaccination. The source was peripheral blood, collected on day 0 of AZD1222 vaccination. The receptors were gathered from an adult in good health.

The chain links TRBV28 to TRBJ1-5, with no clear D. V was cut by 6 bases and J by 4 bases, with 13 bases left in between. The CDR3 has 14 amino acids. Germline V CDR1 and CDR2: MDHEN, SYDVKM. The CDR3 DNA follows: TGTGCCAGCAGCCCCCCGGCGGGGAATCAGCCCCAGCATTTT. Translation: CASSPPAGNQPQHF.

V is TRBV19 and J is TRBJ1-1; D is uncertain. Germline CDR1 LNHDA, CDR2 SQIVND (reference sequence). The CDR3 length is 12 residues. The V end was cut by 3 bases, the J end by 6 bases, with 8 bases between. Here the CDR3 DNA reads TGTGCCAGTAGTATGGGCGGAGCTGAAGCTTTCTTT. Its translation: CASSMGGAEAFF.

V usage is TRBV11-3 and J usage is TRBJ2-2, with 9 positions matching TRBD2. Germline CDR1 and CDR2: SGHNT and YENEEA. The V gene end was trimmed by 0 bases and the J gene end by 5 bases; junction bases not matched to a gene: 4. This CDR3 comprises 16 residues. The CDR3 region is CASSLEASGTTGELFF. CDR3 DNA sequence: TGTGCCAGCAGCTTAGAAGCTAGCGGGACGACCGGGGAGCTGTTTTTT.

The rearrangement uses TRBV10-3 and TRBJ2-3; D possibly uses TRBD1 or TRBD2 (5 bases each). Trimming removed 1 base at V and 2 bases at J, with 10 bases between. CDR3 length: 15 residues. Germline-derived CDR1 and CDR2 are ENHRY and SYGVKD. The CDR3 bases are TGTGCCATCAGTGAGTGGGGGACGTCCACAGATACGCAGTATTTT. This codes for CAISEWGTSTDTQYF.

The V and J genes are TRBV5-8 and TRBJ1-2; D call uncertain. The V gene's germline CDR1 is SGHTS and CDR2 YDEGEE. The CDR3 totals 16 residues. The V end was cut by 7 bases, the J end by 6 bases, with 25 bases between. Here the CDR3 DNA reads TGTGCCAGCGTAGCTGCCGACCTCAGGCTGTGGGATGGCTACACCTTC. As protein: CASVAADLRLWDGYTF. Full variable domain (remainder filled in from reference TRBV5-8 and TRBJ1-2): EAGVTQSPTHLIKTRGQQATLRCSPISGHTSVYWYQQALGLGLQFLLWYDEGEERNRGNFPPRFSGRQFPNYSSELNVNALELEDSALYLCASVAADLRLWDGYTFGSGTRLTVV.

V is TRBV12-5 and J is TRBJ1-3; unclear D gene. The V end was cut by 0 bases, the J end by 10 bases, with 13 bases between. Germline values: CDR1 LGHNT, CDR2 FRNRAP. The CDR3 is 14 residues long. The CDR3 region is CASGLVQSPGTIYF. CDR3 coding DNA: TGTGCTAGTGGTTTGGTACAGAGCCCGGGGACCATATATTTT.

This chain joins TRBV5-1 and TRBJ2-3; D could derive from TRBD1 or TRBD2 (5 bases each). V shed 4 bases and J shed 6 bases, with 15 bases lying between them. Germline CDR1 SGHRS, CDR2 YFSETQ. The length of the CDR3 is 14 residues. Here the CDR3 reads CASSGRQRHDTQYF. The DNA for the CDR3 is TGCGCCAGCAGCGGACGACAGCGGCACGATACGCAGTATTTT.

This CDR3 reads CASSPSGYSYNEQFF. DNA for the CDR3: TGTGCCAGCAGCCCTAGCGGTTACTCCTACAATGAGCAGTTCTTC. The chain uses TRBV11-2 and TRBJ2-1; 7 bases match TRBD2. The length of the CDR3 is 15 residues. The germline V gene has CDR1 SGHAT and CDR2 FQNNGV. V dropped 5 bases and J dropped 0; count of bases not matched to a gene: 4.

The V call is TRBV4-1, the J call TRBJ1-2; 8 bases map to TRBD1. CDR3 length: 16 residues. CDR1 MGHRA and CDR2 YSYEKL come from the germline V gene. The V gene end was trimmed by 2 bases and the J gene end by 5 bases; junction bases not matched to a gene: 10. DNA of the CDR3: TGCGCCAGCAGCCAAACACCGACAGGGGCTCGATATGGCTACACCTTC. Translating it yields CASSQTPTGARYGYTF.

This CDR3 reads CAISESTTVGKLFF. CDR3 DNA sequence: TGTGCCATCAGTGAGTCGACGACAGTGGGAAAACTGTTTTTT. V gene TRBV10-3 combines with J gene TRBJ1-4; tentatively, D is TRBD1 (5 bases). The germline CDR1 and CDR2 sequences are ENHRY and SYGVKD. There are 14 residues in the CDR3. V was shortened by 0 bases and J by 10 bases, with 12 bases between the two germline ends.

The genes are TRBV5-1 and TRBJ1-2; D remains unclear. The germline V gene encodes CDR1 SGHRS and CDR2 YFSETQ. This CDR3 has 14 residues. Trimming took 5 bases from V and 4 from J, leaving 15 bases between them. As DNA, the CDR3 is TGCGCCAGCAGTCTCAGCTACTCCAGCTATGGCTACACCTTC. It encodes CASSLSYSSYGYTF.

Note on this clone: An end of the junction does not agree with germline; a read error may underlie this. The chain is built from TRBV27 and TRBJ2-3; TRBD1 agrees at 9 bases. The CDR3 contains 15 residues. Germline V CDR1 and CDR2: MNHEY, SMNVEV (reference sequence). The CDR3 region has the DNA TGTGCCAGCAGTTTATCGGAGTTCTTCGACAGGGGGACGAACTGG. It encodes CASSLSEFFDRGTNW.

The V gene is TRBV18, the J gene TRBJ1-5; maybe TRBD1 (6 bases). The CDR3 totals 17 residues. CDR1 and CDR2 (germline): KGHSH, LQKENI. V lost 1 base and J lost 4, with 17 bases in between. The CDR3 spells CASSPQTSGAGNQPQHF. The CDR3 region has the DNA TGTGCCAGCTCACCACAGACTTCAGGGGCGGGAAATCAGCCCCAGCATTTT.

The CDR3 loop is CASSPRQSHRAFF. DNA of the CDR3: TGTGCCAGCTCACCAAGGCAGAGCCACAGGGCTTTCTTT. This chain uses TRBV18 with TRBJ1-1, with a possible D match to TRBD1 (5 bases). V was pared by 2 bases and J by 11 bases, with 15 bases between. The CDR3 has 13 residues. Germline assignment: CDR1 KGHSH and CDR2 LQKENI.

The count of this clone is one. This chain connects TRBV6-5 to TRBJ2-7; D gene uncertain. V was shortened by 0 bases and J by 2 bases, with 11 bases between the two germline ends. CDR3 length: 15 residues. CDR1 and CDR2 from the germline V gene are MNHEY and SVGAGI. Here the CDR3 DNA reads TGTGCCAGCAGTTACTCGTGGGCAATGACCTACGAGCAGTACTTC. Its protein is CASSYSWAMTYEQYF.

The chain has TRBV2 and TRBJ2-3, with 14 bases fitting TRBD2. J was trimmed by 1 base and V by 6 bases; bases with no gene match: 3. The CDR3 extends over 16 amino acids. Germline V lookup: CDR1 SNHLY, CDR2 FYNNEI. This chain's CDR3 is CASRRLAGGGTDTQYF. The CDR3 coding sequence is TGTGCCAGCAGACGACTAGCGGGAGGGGGCACAGATACGCAGTATTTT.

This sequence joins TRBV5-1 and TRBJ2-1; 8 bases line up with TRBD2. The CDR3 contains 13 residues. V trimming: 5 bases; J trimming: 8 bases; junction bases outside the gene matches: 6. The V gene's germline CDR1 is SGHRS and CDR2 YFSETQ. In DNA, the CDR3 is TGCGCCAGCAGTCCCGGACTAGCCCATGAGCAGTTCTTC. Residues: CASSPGLAHEQFF.

DNA of the CDR3: TGTGCCAGCAGTGAAGCAAACTCGGCAGAAGCTTTCTTT. Translation: CASSEANSAEAFF. J is TRBJ1-1 and V is TRBV6-1; the D is unclear. Trimming shortened V by 0 bases and J by 8 bases, and 10 bases separated the two germline ends. The CDR3 consists of 13 residues. The germline V gene has CDR1 MNHNS and CDR2 SASEGT.

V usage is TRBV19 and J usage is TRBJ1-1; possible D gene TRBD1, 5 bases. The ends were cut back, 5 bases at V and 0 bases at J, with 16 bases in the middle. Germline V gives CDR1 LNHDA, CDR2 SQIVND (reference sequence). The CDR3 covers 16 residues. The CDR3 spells CASSPRRGLMNTEAFF. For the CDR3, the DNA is TGTGCCAGTAGTCCCCGTAGGGGCCTTATGAACACTGAAGCTTTCTTT. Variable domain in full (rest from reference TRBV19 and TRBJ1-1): DGGITQSPKYLFRKEGQNVTLSCEQNLNHDAMYWYRQDPGQGLRLIYYSQIVNDFQKGDIAEGYSVSREKKESFPLTVTSAQKNPTAFYLCASSPRRGLMNTEAFFGQGTRLTVV.

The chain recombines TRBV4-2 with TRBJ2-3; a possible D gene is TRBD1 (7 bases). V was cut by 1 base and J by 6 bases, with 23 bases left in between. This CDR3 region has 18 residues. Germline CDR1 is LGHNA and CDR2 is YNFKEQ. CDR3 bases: TGTGCCAGCAGCCAAGTGGGGCAGGGGGAGGCCAGATGGGATACGCAGTATTTT. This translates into CASSQVGQGEARWDTQYF.

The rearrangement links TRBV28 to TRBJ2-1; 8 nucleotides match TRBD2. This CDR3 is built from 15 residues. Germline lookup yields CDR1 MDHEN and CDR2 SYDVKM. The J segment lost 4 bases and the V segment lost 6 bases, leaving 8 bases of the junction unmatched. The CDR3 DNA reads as TGTGCCAGCAGCCAAGCGGGAGTTCGGTACAATGAGCAGTTCTTC. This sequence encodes CASSQAGVRYNEQFF.

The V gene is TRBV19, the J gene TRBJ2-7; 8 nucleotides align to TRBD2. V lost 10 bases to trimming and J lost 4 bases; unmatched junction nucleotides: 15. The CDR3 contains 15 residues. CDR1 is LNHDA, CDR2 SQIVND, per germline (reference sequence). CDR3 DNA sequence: TGTGCCACCAATCCTACGGGGGGGCTTGCGTACGAGCAGTACTTC. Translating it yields CATNPTGGLAYEQYF.